The present T cell receptor beta chain was sequenced within a study of cytomegalovirus exposure and HLA in healthy donors. The study's findings and limits: Using the classifier, cytomegalovirus status was reportedly diagnosed with high specificity and sensitivity.

Here immunoSEQ multiplex PCR was the method, and the copy in TCRdb shows in-frame clones only, minus some. The sample includes about 160,000 clones, approximately 87% of them seen just once. This clone occurred once. Its target is not known. There are 14 residues in the CDR3. Germline CDR1 reads SNHLY; CDR2 reads FYNNEI. The V gene end was trimmed by 6 bases and the J gene end by 12 bases; junction bases not matched to a gene: 14. The J gene is TRBJ2-1, the V gene TRBV2; 7 bases agree with TRBD2. This receptor was obtained from a woman aged 25 to 39 in good health and CMV-seronegative. Sequencing was done on a sample of PBMCs. The CDR3 region is CASRRGEAGASQFF. CDR3 nucleotides: TGTGCCAGCAGAAGGGGTGAGGCGGGAGCTTCGCAGTTCTTC.